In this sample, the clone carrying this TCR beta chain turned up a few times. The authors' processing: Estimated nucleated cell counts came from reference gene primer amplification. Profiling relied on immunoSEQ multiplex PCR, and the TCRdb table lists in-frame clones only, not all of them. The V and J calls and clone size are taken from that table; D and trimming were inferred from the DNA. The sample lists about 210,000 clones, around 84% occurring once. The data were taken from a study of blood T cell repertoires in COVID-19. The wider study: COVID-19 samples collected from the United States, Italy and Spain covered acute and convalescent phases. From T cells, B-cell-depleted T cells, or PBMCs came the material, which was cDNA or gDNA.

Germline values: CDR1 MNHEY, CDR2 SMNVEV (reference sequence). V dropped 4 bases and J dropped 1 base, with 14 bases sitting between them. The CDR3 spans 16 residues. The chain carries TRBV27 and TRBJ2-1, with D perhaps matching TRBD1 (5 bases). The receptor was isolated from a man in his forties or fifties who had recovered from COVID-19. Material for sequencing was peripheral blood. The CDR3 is CASSSKGQRSYNEQFF. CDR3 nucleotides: TGTGCCAGCAGTTCAAAGGGGCAGAGGTCCTACAATGAGCAGTTCTTC.